A selection of T cell receptor beta chains follows, all from one sample in a study of T-cell reconstitution after alpha-beta-depleted transplantation in children. TCRdb re-called the PCR reads through MiXCR, storing one row per CDR3 protein. The repertoire holds about 260,000 distinct CDR3 sequences, roughly 8% seen once, with 6% to 7% in the top ten. Sequencing was performed on PBMCs, mostly from graft donor cells, taken 180 days after TCRalphabeta/CD19-depleted stem cell transplant. The origin of the receptors is a male patient under 18 who had a stem cell transplant for acute lymphoblastic leukemia, so the T cells may come from the graft donor. Both conserved end residues are part of each CDR3. A D gene is named only where the DNA matches it firmly. Size tells how often a clone was seen (once, few, many) or the class of an expanded clone, and some rows leave it out.

V: TRBV2; size: -; J: TRBJ1-4; D: -; CDR3: CASSDEKLFF; DNA: TGTGCCAGCTCGGATGAAAAACTGTTTTTT
V: TRBV11-2; size: many; J: TRBJ1-5; D: -; CDR3: CASSSSSSQPQHF; DNA: TGTGCCAGCAGCTCCTCGTCAAGCCAGCCCCAGCATTTT
V: TRBV5-1; size: -; J: TRBJ2-1; D: -; CDR3: CASSLLGAPVGNEQFF; DNA: TGCGCCAGCAGCTTGTTGGGGGCTCCGGTAGGGAATGAGCAGTTCTTC
V: TRBV7-2; size: many; J: TRBJ2-1; D: -; CDR3: CASSPWTRSEQFF; DNA: TGTGCCAGCAGCCCCTGGACACGCAGTGAGCAGTTCTTC
V: TRBV5-1; size: many; J: TRBJ1-1; D: -; CDR3: CASSLEGRGTEAFF; DNA: TGCGCCAGCAGCTTGGAGGGAAGGGGAACTGAAGCTTTCTTT
V: TRBV19; size: -; J: TRBJ1-5; D: TRBD1; CDR3: CASSPLTGGAGQPQHF; DNA: TGTGCCAGTAGTCCCCTGACAGGGGGCGCGGGTCAGCCCCAGCATTTT
V: TRBV20-1; size: many; J: TRBJ1-3; D: -; CDR3: CSASSGRGNTIYF; DNA: TGCAGTGCTAGCTCGGGGAGGGGAAACACCATATATTTT
V: TRBV4-1; size: many; J: TRBJ2-2; D: -; CDR3: CASSQGLDIPSGELFF; DNA: TGCGCCAGCAGCCAGGGATTGGACATCCCCTCCGGGGAGCTGTTTTTT
V: TRBV7-8; size: many; J: TRBJ2-3; D: TRBD2; CDR3: CASSLGTTSGSRPQYF; DNA: TGTGCCAGCAGCTTAGGTACTACTAGCGGGAGTCGGCCGCAGTATTTT
V: TRBV10-3; size: many; J: TRBJ1-6; D: -; CDR3: CAIRQATSSYNSPLHF; DNA: TGTGCCATCAGACAGGCGACGAGCTCCTATAATTCACCCCTCCACTTT
V: TRBV3-1; size: many; J: TRBJ1-4; D: TRBD1; CDR3: CASSLRQGGYEKLFF; DNA: TGTGCCAGCAGCCTTCGACAGGGCGGTTATGAAAAACTGTTTTTT
V: TRBV14; size: many; J: TRBJ1-3; D: -; CDR3: CASSQARRYSGNTIYF; DNA: TGTGCCAGCAGCCAAGCCCGCAGGTACTCTGGAAACACCATATATTTT
V: TRBV7-2; size: many; J: TRBJ2-3; D: -; CDR3: CAERGRGADTQYF; DNA: TGTGCGGAGAGGGGGCGGGGGGCAGATACGCAGTATTTT
V: TRBV7-2; size: many; J: TRBJ2-3; D: -; CDR3: CASISRVLGTQYF; DNA: TGTGCCAGCATCTCACGTGTCCTAGGGACGCAGTATTTT
V: TRBV19; size: many; J: TRBJ2-1; D: TRBD2; CDR3: CASSKLAGVYNEQFF; DNA: TGTGCCAGTAGTAAACTAGCGGGAGTCTACAATGAGCAGTTCTTC
V: TRBV29-1; size: many; J: TRBJ2-2; D: -; CDR3: CSVEEPYTGELFF; DNA: TGCAGCGTTGAAGAGCCGTACACCGGGGAGCTGTTTTTT
V: TRBV20-1; size: many; J: TRBJ2-7; D: -; CDR3: CSLRAYRDNNEQYF; DNA: TGCAGCCTTCGTGCCTACCGGGACAACAACGAGCAGTACTTC
V: TRBV12-3/TRBV12-4; size: many; J: TRBJ2-2; D: -; CDR3: CASSPQVPNTGELFF; DNA: TGTGCCAGCAGTCCCCAGGTTCCGAACACCGGGGAGCTGTTTTTT
V: TRBV24-1; size: many; J: TRBJ2-3; D: -; CDR3: CATSDREGPLNRDTQYF; DNA: TGTGCCACCAGTGATAGAGAGGGGCCCCTCAACAGAGATACGCAGTATTTT
V: TRBV28; size: many; J: TRBJ2-7; D: TRBD1; CDR3: CASSPGTGAYEQYF; DNA: TGCGCCAGCAGCCCCGGGACAGGGGCCTACGAGCAGTACTTC
V: TRBV20-1; size: many; J: TRBJ1-2; D: -; CDR3: CSARDLERGRDGYTF; DNA: TGCAGTGCTAGAGATCTAGAAAGGGGACGGGATGGCTACACCTTC
V: TRBV12-3/TRBV12-4; size: many; J: TRBJ1-3; D: -; CDR3: CASSPGQGNTIYF; DNA: TGTGCCAGCAGTCCGGGACAAGGAAACACCATATATTTT
V: TRBV5-1; size: many; J: TRBJ2-5; D: TRBD1; CDR3: CASSLKSQGVGETQYF; DNA: TGCGCCAGCAGCTTGAAAAGTCAGGGGGTAGGGGAGACCCAGTACTTC
V: TRBV6-5; size: many; J: TRBJ1-4; D: -; CDR3: CASSSGTSNEKLFF; DNA: TGTGCCAGCAGTTCAGGGACTTCTAATGAAAAACTGTTTTTT
V: TRBV20-1; size: -; J: TRBJ1-2; D: TRBD1; CDR3: CSASDPGTAVYGYTF; DNA: TGCAGTGCTAGCGACCCGGGGACAGCAGTCTATGGCTACACCTTC
V: TRBV24-1; size: many; J: TRBJ2-3; D: -; CDR3: CATSEVVGNADTQYF; DNA: TGTGCCACCAGTGAGGTTGTTGGAAACGCTGATACGCAGTATTTT
V: TRBV12-3/TRBV12-4; size: many; J: TRBJ2-1; D: -; CDR3: CASSLRQYNEQFF; DNA: TGTGCCAGCAGTTTACGGCAGTACAATGAGCAGTTCTTC
V: TRBV4-3; size: many; J: TRBJ2-7; D: -; CDR3: CASSQDRDPSSYEQYF; DNA: TGCGCCAGCAGCCAAGATAGAGACCCGAGCTCCTACGAGCAGTACTTC
V: TRBV5-5; size: many; J: TRBJ2-7; D: -; CDR3: CASSGRYEQYF; DNA: TGTGCCAGCAGCGGACGGTACGAGCAGTACTTC
V: TRBV29-1; size: many; J: TRBJ1-5; D: -; CDR3: CSARTGGGNQPQHF; DNA: TGCAGCGCACGAACGGGGGGAGGCAATCAGCCCCAGCATTTT
V: TRBV28; size: many; J: TRBJ2-2; D: -; CDR3: CASSARGTGELFF; DNA: TGTGCCAGCAGCGCTAGGGGCACCGGGGAGCTGTTTTTT
V: TRBV7-9; size: many; J: TRBJ2-5; D: -; CDR3: CASSPIAPKRETQYF; DNA: TGTGCCAGCAGTCCGATCGCCCCCAAGAGAGAGACCCAGTACTTC